The clone carrying this TCR beta chain was seen ten or more times. TCRdb reanalysed the 5' RACE reads using MiXCR and keeps one entry per CDR3 protein. In the table there are about 300,000 distinct CDR3 sequences, around 7% of which are singletons. This record belongs to a study of T cells after yellow fever vaccination. Germline values: CDR1 SGHVS, CDR2 FQNEAQ. The V and J ends lost 5 bases and 6 bases respectively, with 22 bases between them. The CDR3 contains 17 residues. V gene TRBV7-8 combines with J gene TRBJ2-2; D might be TRBD1 (7 bases). The clonotype comes from a man in his late teens or twenties who received the YFV17D yellow fever vaccine. Sequencing was performed on PBMCs, taken more than 35 days after the first yellow fever vaccination. The CDR3 reads CASSNNDREVVAGELFF. The DNA of the CDR3 is TGTGCCAGCAGCAACAACGACAGGGAGGTAGTGGCCGGGGAGCTGTTTTTT.